Below are 8 T cell receptor beta chains sequenced from a single sample in a study of blood T cell repertoires in COVID-19. Only in-frame clones appear in the TCRdb table, and some are missing; sequencing was by immunoSEQ multiplex PCR. The data hold approximately 270,000 clones, with over 85% observed a single time. Sequencing was performed on PBMCs or T cells enriched from blood (not recorded which). These receptors came from a woman aged 55-75 years who had recovered from COVID-19.

This clone has just one count. This chain connects TRBV4-1 to TRBJ1-2, with D possibly being TRBD1 (6 bases). The CDR3 extends over 16 amino acids. Germline values: CDR1 MGHRA, CDR2 YSYEKL. Deletions cut 0 bases from V and 6 bases from J, with 17 bases between. The CDR3: CASSQESMGGANGYTF. The DNA of the CDR3 is TGCGCCAGCAGCCAAGAAAGCATGGGGGGGGCCAATGGCTACACCTTC.

This clone was seen only once. V usage is TRBV28 and J usage is TRBJ2-6, with a weak D call TRBD1 (6 bases). The germline gives CDR1 MDHEN, CDR2 SYDVKM. Trimming removed 6 bases from V and 3 bases from J, with 18 bases in between. The CDR3 covers 17 residues. The CDR3 protein is CASRGAGVRGGANVLTF. The CDR3 DNA is TGTGCCAGCAGGGGGGCCGGCGTCCGAGGTGGGGCCAACGTCCTGACTTTC.

The chain employs TRBV30 and TRBJ2-3; D is ambiguous. Trimming left V 4 bases short and J 5 bases short, with 10 bases between. Germline CDR1 is GTSNPN and CDR2 is SVGIG (reference sequence). This CDR3 spans 12 amino acids. CDR3 in DNA: TGTGCCTGGAATCTCTACGGAGATACGCAGTATTTT. Protein sequence: CAWNLYGDTQYF.

The genes are TRBV4-1 and TRBJ1-2; D call uncertain. V lost 3 bases and J 2 bases, leaving 7 bases between the germline ends. The germline V gene encodes CDR1 MGHRA and CDR2 YSYEKL. The CDR3 has 13 residues. In nucleotides, the CDR3 is TGCGCCAGCAGCCACGGAGACAACTATGGCTACACCTTC. It is translated as CASSHGDNYGYTF.

The chain carries TRBV19 and TRBJ2-1, with 9 nucleotides matching TRBD2. This CDR3 contains 13 residues. In germline, CDR1 is LNHDA, CDR2 SQIVND (reference sequence). After removal of 8 bases from V and 4 bases from J, the junction contained 3 bases not matched to a gene. CDR3 coding DNA: TGTGCCAGTGGAACTAGCGGGTACAATGAGCAGTTCTTC. Encoded protein: CASGTSGYNEQFF.

The J gene is TRBJ2-5, the V gene TRBV10-3; TRBD1 agrees at 12 bases. V shed 5 bases and J 1 base; nucleotides not matched to a gene: 8. Per the germline V gene, CDR1 is ENHRY and CDR2 is SYGVKD. The CDR3 spans 17 residues. The CDR3 region is CAISPGQGARSQETQYF. CDR3 sequence (DNA): TGTGCCATCAGTCCGGGACAGGGGGCGCGGTCCCAAGAGACCCAGTACTTC.

The genes are TRBV5-1 and TRBJ2-7; TRBD1 aligns across 9 bases. The J segment lost 4 bases and the V segment lost 0 bases, leaving 5 bases of the junction unmatched. The CDR3 contains 15 residues. Germline CDR1 reads SGHRS; CDR2 reads YFSETQ. CDR3: CASSLASGTGYEQYF. The CDR3 DNA is TGCGCCAGCAGCTTGGCCTCCGGGACAGGGTACGAGCAGTACTTC.

This CDR3 is CASSPRTISNQPQHF. DNA of the CDR3: TGTGCCAGCAGTCCGCGAACGATTAGCAATCAGCCCCAGCATTTT. The rearrangement joins TRBV28 to TRBJ1-5; the D is unclear. With 5 bases removed from V and 0 bases from J, the gap between germline ends came to 11 bases. Germline assignment: CDR1 MDHEN and CDR2 SYDVKM. The CDR3 covers 15 residues.